Listed here are 19 T cell receptor beta chains from one sample, sequenced in a study of blood T cell repertoires in COVID-19 (dated by TCRdb to the early 2020s). The library came from the immunoSEQ multiplex PCR assay. TCRdb mirrors the immuneACCESS table, restricted to in-frame sequences. Some clones are absent from its copies; in checked studies, under half trace to an unresolved V gene, and the reason for the others is unknown. The sample has about 370,000 clones on record, 70% to 90% of them singletons. Of the sample, roughly a tenth falls within the top ten clones. Specimen: peripheral blood. Receptors originate from a woman under 40 with COVID-19, enrolled during active disease.

CDR3 region: CAWSAGGPLYGYTF. The CDR3 DNA reads as TGTGCCTGGAGTGCAGGAGGGCCCCTCTATGGCTACACCTTC. The V and J genes are TRBV30 and TRBJ1-2; no clear D. Trimming removed 1 base from V and 4 bases from J, with 13 bases in between. CDR1 and CDR2 from the germline V gene are GTSNPN and SVGIG (reference sequence). There are 14 residues in the CDR3. Looking up the rest from reference TRBV30 and TRBJ1-2 gives the full variable domain: SQTIHQWPATLVQPVGSPLSLECTVEGTSNPNLYWYRQAAGRGLQLLFYSVGIGQISSEVPQNLSASRPQDRQFILSSKKLLLSDSGFYLCAWSAGGPLYGYTFGSGTRLTVV.

This chain uses TRBV5-4 with TRBJ1-2; D possibly corresponds to TRBD1 (5 bases). The V end was cut by 0 bases, the J end by 4 bases, with 16 bases between. Germline-derived CDR1 and CDR2 are SGHNT and YYREEE (reference sequence). This CDR3 has 16 amino acids. As DNA, the CDR3 is TGTGCCAGCAGCTTGGCTGGTACAGGCTATAGCTATGGCTACACCTTC. Translated: CASSLAGTGYSYGYTF.

The chain carries TRBV10-1 and TRBJ2-7, with TRBD1 identical over 9 bases. V shed 10 bases and J 7 bases; nucleotides not matched to a gene: 5. This CDR3 has 11 amino acids. Germline-derived CDR1 and CDR2 are WNHNN and SYGVQD (reference sequence). The CDR3 DNA sequence: TGCGCCACCGGACAGGGGAGGGAGCAGTACTTC. Protein: CATGQGREQYF.

The chain combines TRBV19 with TRBJ2-6; D is possibly TRBD1 (5 bases). The CDR3 is made up of 15 amino acids. V shed 6 bases and J shed 4 bases, with 13 bases lying between them. From germline, CDR1 is LNHDA and CDR2 SQIVND (reference sequence). DNA for the CDR3: TGTGCCAGTAGCGTCAGGGAAACCGGGGCCAACGTCCTGACTTTC. Protein: CASSVRETGANVLTF.

This chain links TRBV5-6 with TRBJ2-3; 8 bases are shared with TRBD1. CDR3 length: 17 residues. CDR1 is SGHDT and CDR2 is YYEEEE in the germline V gene. Trimming cost V 4 bases and J 1 base; bases outside gene matches: 11. The CDR3 sequence is CASSLFYSGGGTDTQYF. The CDR3 region has the DNA TGTGCCAGCAGCCTATTTTATTCAGGGGGCGGCACAGATACGCAGTATTTT.

The CDR3 nucleotides read TGTGCCAGCAGCTTGGTACTAGCGGGAACCTACGAGCAGTACTTC. Translating gives CASSLVLAGTYEQYF. The chain is built from TRBV5-5 and TRBJ2-7, with TRBD2 matching 10 bases. The junction had 2 bases not matched to a gene; V was cut back by 0 bases and J by 2 bases. Germline CDR1 reads SGHKS; CDR2 reads YYEKEE (reference sequence). This CDR3 region has 15 residues.

The chain uses TRBV7-9 and TRBJ2-7, with D possibly TRBD2 on 5 matching bases. Trimming took 1 base from V and 5 from J, leaving 15 bases between them. The germline gives CDR1 SEHNR, CDR2 FQNEAQ (reference sequence). The CDR3 spans 15 residues. In DNA, the CDR3 is TGTGCCAGCAGCTTAGTCGGGATTGGTCTGGACGAGCAGTACTTC. It codes for CASSLVGIGLDEQYF.

CDR3 in amino acids: CASTPRRGFADTQYF. CDR3 DNA: TGTGCCAGCACCCCCCGGAGGGGATTCGCAGATACGCAGTATTTT. V and J are TRBV5-4 and TRBJ2-3; perhaps TRBD2 as D (6 bases). The CDR3 length is 15 residues. Trimming shortened V by 6 bases and J by 4 bases, and 18 bases separated the two germline ends. CDR1 and CDR2 from the germline V gene are SGHNT and YYREEE (reference sequence).

In DNA, the CDR3 is TGTGCCTGGAGTAAGGCAGGGTCGCATCAGCCCCAGCATTTT. Translated: CAWSKAGSHQPQHF. V and J are TRBV30 and TRBJ1-5; tentatively, D is TRBD1 (5 bases). Germline CDR1 GTSNPN, CDR2 SVGIG (reference sequence). The CDR3 is 14 amino acids. Trimming removed 2 bases from V and 5 bases from J, with 13 bases in between.

The chain has TRBV18 and TRBJ1-4; 7 bases are shared with TRBD1. V dropped 6 bases and J dropped 3; count of bases not matched to a gene: 4. The germline CDR1 and CDR2 sequences are KGHSH and LQKENI. This CDR3 is built from 14 residues. In DNA form, the CDR3 reads TGTGCCAGCTCGAATGACAGGGCTAATGAAAAACTGTTTTTT. It codes for CASSNDRANEKLFF.

The genes are TRBV15 and TRBJ2-3; a possible D gene is TRBD2 (5 bases). V lost 0 bases and J lost 5, with 12 bases in between. This CDR3 spans 15 amino acids. The V gene's germline CDR1 is LNHNV and CDR2 YYDKDF (reference sequence). The CDR3 DNA reads TGTGCCACCAGCAGAGATCGACCCGGGGTAGATACGCAGTATTTT. Protein sequence: CATSRDRPGVDTQYF.

This clone was counted only a few times. The chain has TRBV5-6 and TRBJ2-7; TRBD2 matches at 11 bases. CDR1 and CDR2 (germline): SGHDT, YYEEEE. V was pared by 4 bases and J by 9 bases, with 9 bases of the junction left unmatched. The CDR3 totals 14 residues. Written as DNA, the CDR3 is TGTGCCAGCAGCGGAGGGACTAGCGGCCTACGGCAGTACTTC. As protein: CASSGGTSGLRQYF.

This clone appeared once. The genes are TRBV28 and TRBJ2-2; possibly TRBD2 for D (6 bases). With 4 bases removed from V and 2 bases from J, the gap between germline ends came to 14 bases. Germline CDR1 and CDR2: MDHEN and SYDVKM. The CDR3 length is 16 residues. The CDR3 coding sequence is TGTGCCAGCAGTTCGCGACCGGGAGTAAACACCGGGGAGCTGTTTTTT. Residues: CASSSRPGVNTGELFF.

The V call is TRBV10-3, the J call TRBJ1-2, with D maybe TRBD1 (5 bases). Germline lookup yields CDR1 ENHRY and CDR2 SYGVKD. The CDR3 runs to 13 residues. V dropped 6 bases and J dropped 3 bases, with 11 bases sitting between them. CDR3 loop: CAIRQGIDYGYTF. The CDR3 DNA reads TGTGCCATCAGGCAGGGTATAGACTATGGCTACACCTTC.

The V and J genes are TRBV27 and TRBJ2-3, with TRBD2 as a possible D gene (6 bases). Germline values: CDR1 MNHEY, CDR2 SMNVEV (reference sequence). Trimming shortened V by 5 bases and J by 4 bases, and 16 bases separated the two germline ends. The CDR3 runs 15 residues. The CDR3 here is CASSGFTSKSDTQYF. CDR3 coding DNA: TGTGCCAGCAGTGGTTTCACTAGCAAATCAGATACGCAGTATTTT.

This clone has a single count. The chain joins TRBV7-2 to TRBJ1-5; maybe TRBD1 (5 bases). Trimming took 4 bases from V and 9 from J, leaving 22 bases between them. Germline CDR1 and CDR2: SGHTA and FQGNSA. This CDR3 region has 16 residues. The CDR3 DNA sequence: TGTGCCAGCAGCTCTGGGGTCCCGGGAGTGGGACGGCCCCAGCATTTT. Protein: CASSSGVPGVGRPQHF.

The chain carries TRBV2 and TRBJ2-1; TRBD2 matches at 8 bases. Germline CDR1 and CDR2: SNHLY and FYNNEI. The CDR3 consists of 14 residues. Unmatched junction bases numbered 5, after V lost 4 bases and J lost 6 bases. The CDR3 DNA reads TGTGCCAGCAGTGCGGGACTAGTTGGCAATGAGCAGTTCTTC. Translating it yields CASSAGLVGNEQFF.

V and J are TRBV7-3 and TRBJ2-7, with TRBD2 as a possible D gene (5 bases). Trimming pared 5 bases from V and 6 bases from J, leaving 20 bases between. This CDR3 is 15 amino acids long. The germline CDR1 and CDR2 sequences are SGHTA and FQGTGA. The CDR3 DNA sequence: TGTGCCAGCAGCCTAGCCGGACCGGCTTTCTCCGAGCAGTACTTC. Translating it yields CASSLAGPAFSEQYF.

The chain recombines TRBV6-1 with TRBJ1-2; D remains unclear. Trimming removed 2 bases at V and 6 bases at J, with 10 bases between. Per germline, CDR1 MNHNS and CDR2 SASEGT. CDR3 length: 13 residues. CDR3 nucleotide sequence: TGTGCCAGCAGTGAAATGGGGAGTGATGGCTACACCTTC. This encodes CASSEMGSDGYTF.